Only a few counts were recorded for the clone carrying this TCR beta chain. Its matching antigen is unknown. Per individual sample, total RNA of at least 5.5 micrograms was extracted. Deletions cut 6 bases from V and 1 base from J, with 15 bases between. Per germline, CDR1 MDHEN and CDR2 SYDVKM. CDR3 size: 15 residues. This sample is part of a study of blood T cells in healthy people across ages. Points from the study as a whole: Diversity estimates drawn from one million T cells were deemed underestimates.

Next came a second PCR, run for roughly 6 to 11 cycles, which used a sample-barcoded 5' primer along with a J-beta primer mix. TCRdb passed the 5' RACE reads through MiXCR, listing each CDR3 protein once. The table records 950,000 to 1,200,000 distinct CDR3 sequences, more than 30% of them present only once. Source material: blood. The chain recombines TRBV28 with TRBJ2-5; D may be TRBD1 (6 bases). The TCR comes from a man younger than 35 in good health. The CDR3, as DNA: TGTGCCAGCAGCCTGGGCAGGGGATTCCAAGAGACCCAGTACTTC. It specifies CASSLGRGFQETQYF.